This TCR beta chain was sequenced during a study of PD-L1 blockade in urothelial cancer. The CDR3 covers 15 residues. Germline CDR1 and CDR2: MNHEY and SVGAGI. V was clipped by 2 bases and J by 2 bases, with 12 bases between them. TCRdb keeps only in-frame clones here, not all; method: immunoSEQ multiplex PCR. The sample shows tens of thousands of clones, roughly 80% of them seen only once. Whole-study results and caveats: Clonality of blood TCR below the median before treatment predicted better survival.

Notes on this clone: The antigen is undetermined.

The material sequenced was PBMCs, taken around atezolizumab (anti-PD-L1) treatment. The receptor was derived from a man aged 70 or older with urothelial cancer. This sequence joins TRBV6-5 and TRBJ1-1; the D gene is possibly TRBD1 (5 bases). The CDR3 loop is CASSYTLTANTEAFF. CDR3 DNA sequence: TGTGCCAGCAGTTACACCCTGACAGCTAACACTGAAGCTTTCTTT.